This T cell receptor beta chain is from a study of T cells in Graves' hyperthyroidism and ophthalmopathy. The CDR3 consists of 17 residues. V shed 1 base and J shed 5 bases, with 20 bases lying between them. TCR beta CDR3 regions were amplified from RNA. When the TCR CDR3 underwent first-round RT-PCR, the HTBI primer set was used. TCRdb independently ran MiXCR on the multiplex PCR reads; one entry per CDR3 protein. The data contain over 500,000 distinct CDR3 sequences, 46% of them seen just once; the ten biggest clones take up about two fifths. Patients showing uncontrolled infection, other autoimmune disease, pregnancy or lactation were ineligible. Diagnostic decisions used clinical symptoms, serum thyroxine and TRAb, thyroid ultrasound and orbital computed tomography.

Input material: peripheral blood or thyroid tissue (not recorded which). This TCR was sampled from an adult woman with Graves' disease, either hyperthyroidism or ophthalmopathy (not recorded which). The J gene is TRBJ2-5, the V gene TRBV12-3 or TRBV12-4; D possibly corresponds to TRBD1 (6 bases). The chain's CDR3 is CASSLGGPGVRVETQYF. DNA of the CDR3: TGTGCCAGCAGTTTAGGGGGGCCTGGAGTCAGGGTGGAGACCCAGTACTTC.